Included here is one T cell receptor beta chain sequence, with context. Its antigen is unknown. This sample was included in a study of cytomegalovirus exposure and HLA in healthy donors. Study outcomes and limitations: Data from an earlier analysis indicated that most TCR beta V segments were productive either about 87% or about 30% of the time. Across donors, presence/absence analyses took sequencing depth to be roughly uniform. As a later analysis revealed, most CMV-associated TCR beta chains appeared HLA-restricted.

The study ran its PCR with 60 Vbeta and 13 Jbeta primers. Sequencing was performed with immunoSEQ multiplex PCR; in TCRdb, only in-frame clones are kept and a portion is missing. This table lists tens of thousands of clones. Germline V lookup: CDR1 SNHLY, CDR2 FYNNEI. Trimming removed 6 bases from V and 5 bases from J; junction bases left unmatched: 12. The CDR3 loop spans 16 amino acids. What was sequenced was PBMCs. The chain links TRBV2 to TRBJ2-1; TRBD1 aligns across 8 bases. This clonotype originated in a man aged 35 to 55 in good health and CMV-seronegative. CDR3 coding DNA: TGTGCCAGCAGATATCCCAGGGGGCGCTGGGACAATGAGCAGTTCTTC. Its translation: CASRYPRGRWDNEQFF.